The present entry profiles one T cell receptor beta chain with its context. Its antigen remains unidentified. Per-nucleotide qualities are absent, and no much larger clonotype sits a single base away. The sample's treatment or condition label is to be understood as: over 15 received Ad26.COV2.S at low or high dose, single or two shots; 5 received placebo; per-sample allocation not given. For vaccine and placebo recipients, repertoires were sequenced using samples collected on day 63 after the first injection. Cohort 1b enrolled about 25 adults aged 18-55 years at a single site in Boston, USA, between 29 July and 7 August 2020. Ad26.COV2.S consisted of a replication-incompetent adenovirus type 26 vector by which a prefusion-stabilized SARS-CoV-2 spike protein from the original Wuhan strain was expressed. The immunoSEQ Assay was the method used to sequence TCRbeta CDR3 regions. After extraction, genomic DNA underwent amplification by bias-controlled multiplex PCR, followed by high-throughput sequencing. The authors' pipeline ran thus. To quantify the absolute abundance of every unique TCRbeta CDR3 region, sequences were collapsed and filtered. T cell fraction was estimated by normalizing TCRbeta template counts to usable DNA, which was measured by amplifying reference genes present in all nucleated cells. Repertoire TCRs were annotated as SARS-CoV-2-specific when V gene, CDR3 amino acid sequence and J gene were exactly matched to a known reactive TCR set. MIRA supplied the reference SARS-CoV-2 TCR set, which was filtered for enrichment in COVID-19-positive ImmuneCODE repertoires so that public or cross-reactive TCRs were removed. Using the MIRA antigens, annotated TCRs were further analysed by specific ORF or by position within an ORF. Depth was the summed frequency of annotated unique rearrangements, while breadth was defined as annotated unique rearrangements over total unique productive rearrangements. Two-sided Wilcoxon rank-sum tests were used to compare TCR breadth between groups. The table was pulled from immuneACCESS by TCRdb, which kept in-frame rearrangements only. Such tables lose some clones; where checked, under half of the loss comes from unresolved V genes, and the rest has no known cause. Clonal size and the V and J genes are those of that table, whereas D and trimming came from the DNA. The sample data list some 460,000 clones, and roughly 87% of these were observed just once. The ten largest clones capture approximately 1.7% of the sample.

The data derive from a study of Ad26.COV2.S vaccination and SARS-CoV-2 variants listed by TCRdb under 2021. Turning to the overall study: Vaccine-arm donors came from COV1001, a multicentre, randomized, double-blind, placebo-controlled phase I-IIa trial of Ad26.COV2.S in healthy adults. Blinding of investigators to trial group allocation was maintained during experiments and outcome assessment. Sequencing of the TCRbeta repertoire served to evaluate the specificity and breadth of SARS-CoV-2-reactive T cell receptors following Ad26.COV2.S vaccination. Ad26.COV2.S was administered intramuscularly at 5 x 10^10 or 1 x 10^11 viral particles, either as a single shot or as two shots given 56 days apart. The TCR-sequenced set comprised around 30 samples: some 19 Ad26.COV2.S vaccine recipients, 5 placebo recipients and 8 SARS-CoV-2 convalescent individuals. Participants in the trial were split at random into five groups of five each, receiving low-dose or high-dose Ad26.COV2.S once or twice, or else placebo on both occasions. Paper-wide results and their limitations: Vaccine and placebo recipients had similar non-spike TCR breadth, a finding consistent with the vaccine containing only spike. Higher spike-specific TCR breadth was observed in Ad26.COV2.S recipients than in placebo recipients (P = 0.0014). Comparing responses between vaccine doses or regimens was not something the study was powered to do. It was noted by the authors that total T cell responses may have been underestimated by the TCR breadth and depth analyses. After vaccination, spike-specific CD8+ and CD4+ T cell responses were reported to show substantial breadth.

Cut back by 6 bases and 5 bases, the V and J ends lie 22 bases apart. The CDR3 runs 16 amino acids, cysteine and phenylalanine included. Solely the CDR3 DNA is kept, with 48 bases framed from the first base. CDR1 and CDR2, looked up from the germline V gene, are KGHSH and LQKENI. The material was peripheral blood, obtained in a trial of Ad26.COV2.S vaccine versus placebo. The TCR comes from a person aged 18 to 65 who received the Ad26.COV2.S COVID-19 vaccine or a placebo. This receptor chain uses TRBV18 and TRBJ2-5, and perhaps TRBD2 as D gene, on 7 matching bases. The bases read TGTGCCAGCTCCGTCTTGCCCCGGGGGGCTGGGGAGACCCAGTACTTC. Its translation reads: CASSVLPRGAGETQYF. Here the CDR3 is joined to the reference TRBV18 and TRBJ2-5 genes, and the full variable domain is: NAGVMQNPRHLVRRRGQEARLRCSPMKGHSHVYWYRQLPEEGLKFMVYLQKENIIDESGMPKERFSAEFPKEGPSILRIQQVVRGDSAAYFCASSVLPRGAGETQYFGPGTRLLVL.